The next 27 T cell receptor beta chains were all read from a single sample in a study of control samples from healthy donors and cancer patients. TCRdb's copy holds only in-frame clones and misses some; the assay was immunoSEQ multiplex PCR. The sample consists of about 100,000 clones, over 85% of them appearing once. Material: blood. The receptors come from a man between 18 and 35 years old in good health.

J is TRBJ2-7 and V is TRBV19; D may be TRBD1 or TRBD2 (5 bases each). The CDR3 has 12 amino acids. The germline V gene has CDR1 LNHDA and CDR2 SQIVND (reference sequence). The ends were cut back, 3 bases at V and 6 bases at J, with 9 bases in the middle. The CDR3 spells CASSMGVSEQYF. The CDR3 DNA is TGTGCCAGTAGTATGGGGGTTTCCGAGCAGTACTTC.

The chain carries TRBV11-1 and TRBJ1-2, with D perhaps TRBD1 (5 bases). Between the trimmed V and J ends, which lost 1 base and 2 bases, there was a span of 5 bases. The CDR3 consists of 13 residues. Germline CDR1 reads SGHAT; CDR2 reads FQDESV (reference sequence). This CDR3 reads CASSLGQNYGYTF. The CDR3 DNA follows: TGTGCCAGCAGCTTAGGACAGAACTATGGCTACACCTTC.

This clone was recorded once. J is TRBJ1-1 and V is TRBV5-5; D call uncertain. Trimming pared 4 bases from V and 1 base from J, leaving 5 bases between. The germline CDR1 and CDR2 sequences are SGHKS and YYEKEE (reference sequence). This CDR3 is 12 amino acids long. Written as DNA, the CDR3 is TGTGCCAGCAGCCCCAGGAACACTGAAGCTTTCTTT. Encoded protein: CASSPRNTEAFF.

V is TRBV29-1 and J is TRBJ1-1; D might be TRBD1 (5 bases). The CDR3 totals 14 residues. V shed 2 bases and J shed 3 bases, with 13 bases lying between them. Germline V gene sequence: CDR1 SQVTM, CDR2 ANQGSEA. In nucleotides, the CDR3 is TGCAGCGTTGAATGGGACCGGGGCCACACTGAAGCTTTCTTT. This sequence encodes CSVEWDRGHTEAFF.

The chain is built from TRBV15 and TRBJ1-5; no clear D gene. The CDR3 sequence is 12 residues long. CDR1 and CDR2 (germline): LNHNV, YYDKDF (reference sequence). Trimming took off 3 bases at V and 4 bases at J, with 4 bases between the two ends. This CDR3 reads CATSRYNQPQHF. The CDR3 DNA follows: TGTGCCACCAGCAGGTATAATCAGCCCCAGCATTTT.

The CDR3: CASSLDSGGASYEQYF. The CDR3, as DNA: TGCGCCAGCAGCCTGGATAGCGGGGGGGCCTCCTACGAGCAGTACTTC. The gene calls are TRBV5-1 and TRBJ2-7, with TRBD2 matching 11 bases. The CDR3 runs 16 residues. Germline loops: CDR1 SGHRS, CDR2 YFSETQ. Losses at the gene ends were 4 bases for V and 0 bases for J; bases not matched to a gene: 6.

This rearrangement joins TRBV19 to TRBJ2-1; 8 bases line up with TRBD1. The ends lost 6 bases at V and 6 bases at J; junction bases unmatched: 13. In germline, CDR1 is LNHDA, CDR2 SQIVND (reference sequence). This CDR3 is built from 16 residues. In DNA, the CDR3 is TGTGCCAGTAGCAAAGGGACAGGCGGTTTCGGCAATGAGCAGTTCTTC. The encoded protein is CASSKGTGGFGNEQFF.

The chain has TRBV19 and TRBJ2-1; 14 positions match TRBD2. The CDR3 runs to 18 residues. CDR1 is LNHDA, CDR2 SQIVND, per germline (reference sequence). The V segment lost 7 bases and the J segment 4 bases; nucleotides outside the gene matches: 12. In DNA, the CDR3 is TGTGCCAGTACCATGACTAGCGGGAGGGCCTATATTTACAATGAGCAGTTCTTC. It encodes CASTMTSGRAYIYNEQFF.

The chain uses TRBV11-2 and TRBJ2-7; no definite D call. The CDR3 covers 10 residues. V was pared by 10 bases and J by 7 bases, with 11 bases between. Germline V gives CDR1 SGHAT, CDR2 FQNNGV. The CDR3 DNA follows: TGTGCCAAAGTGGGAAGTGAGCAGTACTTC. Encoded protein: CAKVGSEQYF.

Remarks on this clone: Sequence at one end of the junction differs from germline and may be a read error. CDR3 in amino acids: CASSLGRVVVQETQYF. The CDR3 nucleotides read TGTGCTAGCAGCTTAGGTCGGGTTGTGGTACAAGAGACCCAGTACTTC. The gene calls are TRBV7-7 and TRBJ2-5; D unclear. CDR3 length: 16 residues. Per the germline V gene, CDR1 is SSHAT and CDR2 is FNYEAQ (reference sequence).

This clone was seen a single time. J is TRBJ2-7 and V is TRBV4-2, with D maybe TRBD2 (6 bases). CDR3 length: 18 residues. V was cut by 3 bases and J by 2 bases, with 23 bases left in between. CDR1 and CDR2 (germline): LGHNA, YNFKEQ. The CDR3 is CASSHPSSGTQTTYEQYF. The DNA of the CDR3 is TGTGCCAGCAGCCATCCTTCCTCCGGGACTCAGACGACCTACGAGCAGTACTTC.

CDR3 sequence reads: CASSGIGEGLNETQYF. The DNA for the CDR3 is TGTGCCAGCTCAGGAATCGGGGAAGGGCTTAACGAGACCCAGTACTTC. This chain joins TRBV18 and TRBJ2-5, with D tentatively TRBD2 (5 bases). The CDR3 loop spans 16 amino acids. The germline V and J ends were trimmed by 5 bases and 5 bases, with 21 bases remaining between them. CDR1 is KGHSH, CDR2 LQKENI, per germline.

This clone was counted a single time. The CDR3 loop reads CASSQLGTTAAQHF. The CDR3 DNA is TGTGCCAGCAGCCAACTCGGGACCACCGCGGCCCAGCATTTT. The chain uses TRBV6-5 and TRBJ1-5, with D possibly TRBD1 on 5 matching bases. V lost 6 bases and J 11 bases, leaving 20 bases between the germline ends. The CDR3 extends over 14 amino acids. Germline V gives CDR1 MNHEY, CDR2 SVGAGI.

The chain is built from TRBV28 and TRBJ1-1, with TRBD1 as a possible D gene (5 bases). The CDR3 has 15 amino acids. V gave up 7 bases and J gave up 2 bases, with 17 bases separating them. The germline CDR1 and CDR2 sequences are MDHEN and SYDVKM. CDR3 bases: TGTGCCAGCAAGGGACCCGCCACCTCAAACACTGAAGCTTTCTTT. The encoded protein is CASKGPATSNTEAFF.

The J gene is TRBJ2-7, the V gene TRBV3-1 (or the pseudogene TRBV3-2), with D uncertain. Germline assignment: CDR1 LGHDT and CDR2 YNNKEL (reference sequence). This CDR3 has 12 amino acids. With 1 base removed from V and 4 bases from J, the gap between germline ends came to 5 bases. In DNA form, the CDR3 reads TGTGCCAGCAGCCAAGCGGTTTACGAGCAGTACTTC. It yields the protein CASSQAVYEQYF.

This chain joins TRBV7-9 and TRBJ1-1; D is unresolved. The germline V and J ends were trimmed by 2 bases and 0 bases, with 7 bases remaining between them. The CDR3 has 14 amino acids. Germline V gene sequence: CDR1 SEHNR, CDR2 FQNEAQ (reference sequence). CDR3 sequence reads: CASSLIHMNTEAFF. The CDR3, as DNA: TGTGCCAGCAGCTTAATTCATATGAACACTGAAGCTTTCTTT.

CDR3 loop: CASSKVLRGVFSNEKLFF. The CDR3 DNA reads TGTGCCAGCAGCAAAGTTTTGAGGGGGGTTTTCTCTAATGAAAAACTGTTTTTT. V and J are TRBV21-1 and TRBJ1-4. TRBV21-1 represents a pseudogene. The CDR3 is 18 amino acids.

This clone was counted a few times. V is TRBV13 and J is TRBJ2-1; D is unresolved. Germline assignment: CDR1 PRHDT and CDR2 FYEKMQ (reference sequence). The CDR3 is 13 amino acids. Trimming removed 4 bases from V and 5 bases from J, with 9 bases in between. CDR3 region: CASSSIGNNEQFF. CDR3 DNA: TGTGCCAGCAGCTCGATAGGAAACAATGAGCAGTTCTTC. Supplemented by reference TRBV13 and TRBJ2-1, the full variable domain reads AAGVIQSPRHLIKEKRETATLKCYPIPRHDTVYWYQQGPGQDPQFLISFYEKMQSDKGSIPDRFSAQQFSDYHSELNMSSLELGDSALYFCASSSIGNNEQFFGPGTRLTVL.

The J gene is TRBJ1-3, the V gene TRBV29-1; D not resolved. Germline V gene sequence: CDR1 SQVTM, CDR2 ANQGSEA. Trimming removed 2 bases from V and 0 bases from J, with 8 bases in between. The CDR3 spans 14 residues. In nucleotides, the CDR3 is TGCAGCGTTGAAATCCCGCGCTCTGGAAACACCATATATTTT. This translates into CSVEIPRSGNTIYF.

About this clone: The junction departs from germline at one end; a sequencing error may be responsible. This chain links TRBV12-3 or TRBV12-4 with TRBJ1-5; the D is unclear. The CDR3 sequence is 12 residues long. The CDR3 loop is CASRLGREPQHF. CDR3 bases: TGTGCCAGCAGGTTAGGTCGGGAACCCCAGCATTTT.

This chain uses TRBV5-4 with TRBJ2-1; 10 bases match TRBD2. The length of the CDR3 is 19 residues. Germline-derived CDR1 and CDR2 are SGHNT and YYREEE (reference sequence). Trimming at V came to 4 bases and at J to 0 bases, leaving 13 bases not matched to a gene. The CDR3, as DNA: TGTGCCAGCAGCCTAATGGGACTAGCGACTTCGCGCTCCTACAATGAGCAGTTCTTC. As protein: CASSLMGLATSRSYNEQFF. Supplemented by reference TRBV5-4 and TRBJ2-1, the full variable domain reads ETGVTQSPTHLIKTRGQQVTLRCSSQSGHNTVSWYQQALGQGPQFIFQYYREEENGRGNFPPRFSGLQFPNYSSELNVNALELDDSALYLCASSLMGLATSRSYNEQFFGPGTRLTVL.

The rearrangement uses TRBV7-9 and TRBJ2-7; tentatively, D is TRBD2 (6 bases). Trimming cost V 4 bases and J 2 bases, with 12 bases left between them. The CDR3 is 14 amino acids. CDR1 and CDR2 (germline): SEHNR, FQNEAQ (reference sequence). The CDR3 DNA reads as TGTGCCAGCAGCTCCCCGGGACTTCCCTACGAGCAGTACTTC. Its protein is CASSSPGLPYEQYF.

The rearrangement uses TRBV2 and TRBJ1-1; no clear D gene. Deletions cut 4 bases from V and 5 bases from J, with 11 bases between. Germline loops: CDR1 SNHLY, CDR2 FYNNEI. The CDR3 runs 13 residues. CDR3 region: CASSVSGETEAFF. The CDR3 DNA follows: TGTGCCAGCAGTGTGTCCGGGGAAACTGAAGCTTTCTTT. Full variable domain (remainder filled in from reference TRBV2 and TRBJ1-1): EPEVTQTPSHQVTQMGQEVILRCVPISNHLYFYWYRQILGQKVEFLVSFYNNEISEKSEIFDDQFSVERPDGSNFTLKIRSTKLEDSAMYFCASSVSGETEAFFGQGTRLTVV.

V usage is TRBV5-1 and J usage is TRBJ2-2; TRBD2 might be the D (6 bases). CDR3 size: 13 residues. The V end was cut by 2 bases, the J end by 7 bases, with 9 bases between. Germline CDR1 is SGHRS and CDR2 is YFSETQ. CDR3 residues: CASSFKEGGELFF. In DNA, the CDR3 is TGCGCCAGCAGCTTTAAGGAGGGCGGGGAGCTGTTTTTT.

The rearrangement uses TRBV4-1 and TRBJ1-1; D perhaps matches TRBD1 (6 bases). Trimming left V 4 bases short and J 1 base short, with 10 bases between. This CDR3 spans 14 amino acids. Germline lookup yields CDR1 MGHRA and CDR2 YSYEKL. For the CDR3, the DNA is TGCGCCAGCAGCCGAACAGGGCGGAACACTGAAGCTTTCTTT. It codes for CASSRTGRNTEAFF.

This rearrangement joins TRBV30 to TRBJ2-1, with 10 nucleotides matching TRBD1. The CDR3 has 13 amino acids. V shed 6 bases and J 12 bases; nucleotides not matched to a gene: 11. Germline V lookup: CDR1 GTSNPN, CDR2 SVGIG (reference sequence). The CDR3 region is CACRDRGLQRQFF. CDR3 DNA: TGTGCCTGCCGGGACAGGGGCCTTCAGAGGCAGTTCTTC.

This chain links TRBV2 with TRBJ2-1; D remains unclear. The V end lost 6 bases, the J end lost 0 bases, and 9 bases lay between the germline ends. Germline V gene sequence: CDR1 SNHLY, CDR2 FYNNEI. This CDR3 has 14 amino acids. For the CDR3, the DNA is TGTGCCAGCAGCCCCCTGTCCTCCTACAATGAGCAGTTCTTC. Protein: CASSPLSSYNEQFF.